This note documents a single T cell receptor (beta chain) sequence. Which antigen it targets is not known. No much larger clone exists at a distance of one base, and base qualities are not known. The library was generated by the immunoSEQ multiplex PCR assay. Not all clones reach the TCRdb copy of this immuneACCESS table, which keeps in-frame sequences only. Checked studies attribute under half of the gap to unresolved V genes and leave the rest unexplained. The sample data list about 96,000 clones, and roughly 92% of these were observed just once. The ten top clones hold about 3% of the sample. The germline V gene (reference sequence) supplies CDR1 LNHDA and CDR2 SQIVND. Taken from cysteine to phenylalanine, the CDR3 has 16 residues. Only the CDR3 DNA is retained, 48 bases long and in frame from the first base. V loses 4 bases at its end and J loses 0 bases; junction bases beyond the gene matches: 6.

The data belong to a study of T cell changes during pregnancy in multiple sclerosis (dated by TCRdb to 2018 to 2020). Broadly, across the study: Changes in the T cell repertoire over the course of pregnancy were examined in this study in women with multiple sclerosis.

Sample: peripheral blood, taken in the first trimester of pregnancy. The chain is encoded by TRBV19 joined to TRBJ1-5; TRBD1 matches 7 bases in the middle. The sequence derives from a female donor with multiple sclerosis, enrolled in a pregnancy study. The sequenced DNA is TGTGCCAGTAGTACACCTGGACAGGCTAGCAATCAGCCCCAGCATTTT. It translates as CASSTPGQASNQPQHF.